The T cell receptor (beta chain) under discussion was sequenced for a study of low-dose radiotherapy and immunotherapy resistance in tumors. For the study at large: A total of 6.5 Gy was given to Cohort 1 as 0.5 Gy per fraction every 2 weeks. It was 1 Gy per fraction every two weeks that Cohort 2 received, adding up to 13 Gy over 26 weeks. Every two weeks, cyclophosphamide 200 mg/m2 was infused one day before radiation plus immunotherapy.

Regarding time point: before trial treatment. Donors received a regimen that comprised nivolumab, ipilimumab, aspirin, low-dose cyclophosphamide and low-dose radiotherapy. V lost 0 bases and J lost 10; bases outside the gene matches: 15. Per germline, CDR1 SGDLS and CDR2 YYNGEE. The CDR3 length is 17 residues. TRAV- and TRBV-specific primers primed first-strand cDNA, covering alpha and beta chains. A constant-region primer paired with the V-primer adapter amplified TCRs over about 19 PCR cycles. MiXCR was run by TCRdb on the reads, yielding one entry per CDR3 protein. Seen here are under 90,000 distinct CDR3 sequences, roughly 30% observed once, and the top ten hold over 8.5%.

Sequencing used PBMCs, obtained before treatment. The chain links TRBV9 to TRBJ2-1; the match to TRBD1 covers 8 bases. The receptor's source is a female donor with ovarian cancer. CDR3 in amino acids: CASSVVEAGGLGGEQFF. CDR3 nucleotide sequence: TGTGCCAGCAGCGTAGTTGAGGCAGGGGGCCTAGGAGGGGAGCAGTTCTTC.